These T cell receptor beta chains were read from a single sample in a study of T cell repertoires in cytomegalovirus infection. MiXCR was run by TCRdb on the reads, yielding one entry per CDR3 protein. This table has hundreds of thousands of distinct CDR3 sequences, around 30% appearing once. For these TCRs, the target antigens are not known. This sample comprised cultured PBMCs, obtained from culture after CMV antigen stimulation. The receptors come from a human donor in good health (CMV status not recorded). Some clones in this sample may be carry-over from other donors' samples. The CDR3 runs from the conserved cysteine through the conserved F or W. The D gene is left open where the match is weak. Some rows have no size entry. The others give once, few or many, or a class for an expanded clone.

J	D	size	V	CDR3	DNA
TRBJ2-1	TRBD2	few	TRBV2	CASSDRTSGNEQFF	TGTGCCAGCAGTGACCGGACTAGCGGCAATGAGCAGTTCTTC
TRBJ1-1	NA	NA	TRBV5-1	CASSPGVGSLNTEAFF	TGCGCCAGCAGCCCTGGGGTGGGGTCCCTGAACACTGAAGCTTTCTTT
TRBJ2-5	TRBD1	NA	TRBV27	CASSRQGGAIKTQYF	TGTGCCAGCAGTAGACAGGGGGGGGCTATCAAGACCCAGTACTTC
TRBJ2-5	NA	few	TRBV20-1	CSVGRGGETQYF	TGCAGTGTTGGCAGGGGCGGAGAGACCCAGTACTTC
TRBJ2-2	NA	many	TRBV7-9	CASRPPGPTGELFF	TGTGCCAGCAGGCCACCGGGCCCCACCGGGGAGCTGTTTTTT
TRBJ1-5	NA	few	TRBV7-9	CASSLGTSQPQHF	TGTGCCAGCAGCTTGGGGACTAGTCAGCCCCAGCATTTT
TRBJ2-1	TRBD1	few	TRBV28	CASSNRGVVFNEQFF	TGTGCCAGCAGTAACAGGGGCGTGGTATTCAATGAGCAGTTCTTC
TRBJ2-2	TRBD2	NA	TRBV6-2/TRBV6-3	CASSYVAGGPTGELFF	TGTGCCAGCAGTTACGTGGCGGGAGGGCCCACCGGGGAGCTGTTTTTT
TRBJ2-7	NA	NA	TRBV6-2/TRBV6-3	CASSSPGQIIYEQYF	TGTGCCAGCAGTAGTCCCGGACAGATTATTTACGAGCAGTACTTC
TRBJ2-7	NA	NA	TRBV28	CASSSGLFGWYF	TGTGCCAGCAGTTCGGGACTGTTCGGCTGGTACTTC
TRBJ1-5	TRBD1	few	TRBV19	CASSRTGGSNQPQHF	TGTGCCAGTAGCCGGACAGGGGGGAGCAATCAGCCCCAGCATTTT
TRBJ2-3	TRBD2	few	TRBV20-1	CSARDPAGGTDTQYF	TGCAGTGCTAGAGATCCAGCGGGGGGCACAGATACGCAGTATTTT
TRBJ2-7	NA	few	TRBV4-1	CASSLSGQGTYEQYF	TGCGCCAGCAGCCTATCGGGGCAGGGAACCTACGAGCAGTACTTC
TRBJ2-5	NA	few	TRBV30	CAWSRGSETQYF	TGTGCCTGGAGTCGGGGCTCAGAGACCCAGTACTTC
TRBJ1-2	NA	NA	TRBV24-1	CATSAQGNYGYTF	TGTGCCACCAGCGCCCAGGGAAACTATGGCTACACCTTC
TRBJ1-3	TRBD1	NA	TRBV4-1	CASSQGQGWVNTIYF	TGCGCCAGCAGCCAAGGACAGGGTTGGGTCAACACCATATATTTT
TRBJ2-1	TRBD2	few	TRBV7-2	CASSFSGDNEQFF	TGTGCCAGCAGCTTCAGCGGGGACAATGAGCAGTTCTTC
TRBJ2-7	NA	NA	TRBV12-3/TRBV12-4	CASSPEASEQYF	TGTGCCAGCAGTCCCGAGGCGTCCGAGCAGTACTTC
TRBJ2-5	NA	NA	TRBV7-8	CASSLTGGNGYQETQYF	TGTGCCAGCAGCTTAACCGGCGGGAATGGGTACCAAGAGACCCAGTACTTC
TRBJ2-5	TRBD2	few	TRBV20-1	CSARRPPGLAKETQYF	TGCAGTGCTAGACGACCACCGGGACTAGCTAAAGAGACCCAGTACTTC
TRBJ1-1	NA	NA	TRBV28	CASEGGLAAFF	TGTGCCAGCGAGGGGGGGCTCGCAGCTTTCTTT
TRBJ2-3	TRBD2	few	TRBV7-4	CASSFGGTSGTTDTQYF	TGTGCCAGCAGCTTCGGAGGGACTAGCGGGACAACAGATACGCAGTATTTT
TRBJ2-1	TRBD1	NA	TRBV7-2	CASSGTGPYNEQFF	TGTGCCAGCAGCGGGACAGGGCCCTACAATGAGCAGTTCTTC
TRBJ1-4	NA	NA	TRBV4-1	CASSQGGKVEKLFF	TGCGCCAGCAGCCAAGGGGGCAAGGTTGAAAAACTGTTTTTT
TRBJ2-4	NA	NA	TRBV5-4	CASRPPGTSLNIQYF	TGTGCCAGCAGGCCCCCCGGGACAAGTTTAAACATTCAGTACTTC
TRBJ1-2	NA	NA	TRBV5-5	CASSLSVLGGGYTF	TGTGCCAGCAGCTTGTCAGTCCTTGGGGGGGGCTACACCTTC
TRBJ2-6	NA	NA	TRBV7-9	CASRGQIRSGANVLTF	TGTGCCAGCCGAGGACAGATTCGTTCTGGGGCCAACGTCCTGACTTTC
TRBJ2-3	TRBD2	NA	TRBV6-2/TRBV6-3	CASVRRLAGVETDTQYF	TGTGCCAGCGTCCGGCGGCTAGCGGGAGTAGAAACAGATACGCAGTATTTT
TRBJ1-5	TRBD1	many	TRBV7-2	CASSTGTGWDQPQHF	TGTGCCAGCAGCACTGGGACAGGGTGGGATCAGCCCCAGCATTTT
TRBJ2-1	NA	few	TRBV7-2	CASSESLQINEQFF	TGTGCCAGCAGCGAAAGTTTGCAGATCAATGAGCAGTTCTTC
TRBJ2-1	NA	few	TRBV5-5	CASSLVVGRYNEQFF	TGTGCCAGCAGCTTGGTTGTCGGGAGATACAATGAGCAGTTCTTC
TRBJ1-1	NA	few	TRBV7-2	CASSSDRLREAFF	TGTGCCAGCAGCTCCGACAGGTTGAGGGAAGCTTTCTTT
TRBJ2-1	TRBD2	NA	TRBV12-3/TRBV12-4	CASRSSGSLINEQFF	TGTGCCAGCAGATCGAGCGGGAGTCTGATAAATGAGCAGTTCTTC
TRBJ2-3	TRBD2	few	TRBV5-4	CASSLVGTSEDTQYF	TGTGCCAGCAGCTTGGTCGGGACTAGTGAAGATACGCAGTATTTT
TRBJ2-1	NA	many	TRBV7-2	CASSSAYNEQFF	TGTGCCAGCAGCTCGGCTTACAATGAGCAGTTCTTC
TRBJ2-7	NA	NA	TRBV6-6	CASTHRWVFYEQYF	TGTGCCAGCACCCACAGATGGGTTTTCTACGAGCAGTACTTC
TRBJ1-1	NA	many	TRBV7-2	CASSPQFGRENTEAFF	TGTGCCAGCAGCCCTCAATTCGGACGTGAAAACACTGAAGCTTTCTTT
TRBJ2-1	NA	few	TRBV11-2	CASSLIGQTAGADNEQFF	TGTGCCAGCAGCTTAATCGGGCAGACCGCAGGAGCCGACAATGAGCAGTTCTTC
TRBJ2-2	NA	NA	TRBV6-5	CASSPILVFTGELFF	TGTGCCAGCAGTCCGATTTTAGTTTTCACCGGGGAGCTGTTTTTT
TRBJ2-1	TRBD2	NA	TRBV2	CASSDFSGLAVQFF	TGTGCCAGCAGTGACTTTTCAGGGCTAGCGGTACAGTTCTTC
TRBJ2-1	TRBD2	NA	TRBV12-3/TRBV12-4	CASSPTSGGANEQFF	TGTGCCAGCAGCCCGACTAGCGGGGGGGCCAATGAGCAGTTCTTC
TRBJ2-1	NA	once	TRBV20-1	CSARDLDPRSSYNEQFF	TGCAGTGCTAGAGATCTCGATCCTAGGAGCTCCTACAATGAGCAGTTCTTC
TRBJ2-1	TRBD2	NA	TRBV7-2	CASSILAGGPHSRFF	TGTGCCAGCAGCATACTAGCGGGAGGGCCTCACAGCAGGTTCTTC
TRBJ2-5	NA	NA	TRBV10-3	CAISSAREETQYF	TGTGCCATCAGTAGCGCCAGGGAGGAGACCCAGTACTTC